Listed here are 32 T cell receptor beta chains from one sample, sequenced in a study of blood T cell repertoires in COVID-19. Generated by immunoSEQ multiplex PCR, the TCRdb table keeps only in-frame clones and is missing some. The table lists about 140,000 clones, around 83% of them singletons. Sequencing input: peripheral blood. The source of these receptors is a man between 60 and 75 years old with active or convalescent COVID-19.

This sequence joins TRBV11-2 and TRBJ1-2, with TRBD1 identical over 8 bases. CDR1 is SGHAT, CDR2 FQNNGV, per germline. Trimming at V came to 0 bases and at J to 4 bases, leaving 7 bases not matched to a gene. The CDR3 length is 16 residues. Here the CDR3 DNA reads TGTGCCAGCAGCTTAGATTCGACGGGACAGGCCTATGGCTACACCTTC. Translating gives CASSLDSTGQAYGYTF.

The gene calls are TRBV7-9 and TRBJ1-2, with 8 bases fitting TRBD1. Germline loops: CDR1 SEHNR, CDR2 FQNEAQ (reference sequence). This CDR3 has 16 residues. After removal of 1 base from V and 5 bases from J, the junction contained 9 bases not matched to a gene. The CDR3 loop is CASSLEFPGQEYGYTF. In nucleotides, the CDR3 is TGTGCCAGCAGCTTAGAGTTTCCGGGACAGGAGTATGGCTACACCTTC.

The J gene is TRBJ2-7, the V gene TRBV4-1, with 7 bases matching TRBD2. This CDR3 comprises 15 residues. The germline V gene encodes CDR1 MGHRA and CDR2 YSYEKL. Losses at the gene ends were 1 base for V and 2 bases for J; bases not matched to a gene: 5. The CDR3 nucleotides are TGCGCCAGCAGCCAAGGGACTAGTCACGCCTACGAGCAGTACTTC. Translated: CASSQGTSHAYEQYF.

This clone was found a few times. An end of the junction differs from the germline gene, which may be a read error. The rearrangement links TRBV7-7 to TRBJ2-7; D not resolved. Germline V gene lookup returns CDR1 SSHAT and CDR2 FNYEAQ (reference sequence). The CDR3 length is 14 residues. The CDR3 DNA reads TGTGCTAGCAGCCCTGACGGTGGAGCCTACGAGCAGTACTTC. This codes for CASSPDGGAYEQYF.

The V and J genes are TRBV6-5 and TRBJ2-3, with 9 bases that match TRBD2. J lost 5 bases, V lost 3 bases, and 9 bases had no gene match. The CDR3 runs to 16 residues. CDR1 and CDR2 from the germline V gene are MNHEY and SVGAGI. CDR3 region: CASSYRAGGNKDTQYF. Written as DNA, the CDR3 is TGTGCCAGCAGTTATCGAGCGGGAGGAAATAAAGATACGCAGTATTTT.

This chain joins TRBV18 and TRBJ2-7; TRBD1 might be the D (5 bases). V was clipped by 4 bases and J by 6 bases, with 10 bases between them. The CDR3 has 12 amino acids. Germline V lookup: CDR1 KGHSH, CDR2 LQKENI. CDR3 sequence (DNA): TGTGCCAGCTCACTAAGGGGTGGCGAGCAGTACGTC. It translates to CASSLRGGEQYV.

The table lists this clone with a count of one. The chain combines TRBV30 with TRBJ1-3; D is perhaps TRBD1 (6 bases). With 1 base removed from V and 2 bases from J, the gap between germline ends came to 12 bases. CDR1 is GTSNPN and CDR2 is SVGIG in the germline V gene (reference sequence). The CDR3 runs to 15 residues. CDR3 sequence reads: CAWSAGALAGNTIYF. The DNA for the CDR3 is TGTGCCTGGAGTGCAGGGGCGTTAGCTGGAAACACCATATATTTT. Based on the CDR3 plus reference TRBV30 and TRBJ1-3, the full variable domain is SQTIHQWPATLVQPVGSPLSLECTVEGTSNPNLYWYRQAAGRGLQLLFYSVGIGQISSEVPQNLSASRPQDRQFILSSKKLLLSDSGFYLCAWSAGALAGNTIYFGEGSWLTVV.

The chain carries TRBV19 and TRBJ1-1, with D uncertain. The CDR3 consists of 16 residues. Trimming left V 5 bases short and J 4 bases short, with 20 bases between. The germline gives CDR1 LNHDA, CDR2 SQIVND (reference sequence). This CDR3 is CASSLRENLRGTEAFF. Here the CDR3 DNA reads TGTGCCAGTAGTCTAAGGGAGAATCTACGGGGCACTGAAGCTTTCTTT.

This chain uses TRBV7-2 with TRBJ1-6, with D maybe TRBD1 (6 bases). Trimming removed 5 bases from V and 0 bases from J, with 11 bases in between. Per the germline V gene, CDR1 is SGHTA and CDR2 is FQGNSA. This CDR3 comprises 16 residues. The DNA of the CDR3 is TGTGCCAGCAGCGACCCAGGGGACTCCTATAATTCACCCCTCCACTTT. Translated: CASSDPGDSYNSPLHF. Full variable domain (rest looked up from reference TRBV7-2 and TRBJ1-6): GAGVSQSPSNKVTEKGKDVELRCDPISGHTALYWYRQSLGQGLEFLIYFQGNSAPDKSGLPSDRFSAERTGGSVSTLTIQRTQQEDSAVYLCASSDPGDSYNSPLHFGNGTRLTVT.

The gene calls are TRBV5-6 and TRBJ2-7, with TRBD2 as a possible D gene (5 bases). This CDR3 region has 14 residues. The germline gives CDR1 SGHDT, CDR2 YYEEEE. With 0 bases removed from V and 1 base from J, the gap between germline ends came to 8 bases. The CDR3 DNA reads as TGTGCCAGCAGCTTGGTTCCGGGGTCCTACGAGCAGTACGTC. Amino acids: CASSLVPGSYEQYV.

The rearrangement joins TRBV27 to TRBJ1-2, with D unclear. V lost 5 bases and J 0 bases, leaving 16 bases between the germline ends. The CDR3 sequence is 16 residues long. The germline gives CDR1 MNHEY, CDR2 SMNVEV (reference sequence). The CDR3 nucleotides read TGTGCCAGCAGTGCACACCCAGGAATATCTAACTATGGCTACACCTTC. Translation gives CASSAHPGISNYGYTF.

The rearrangement uses TRBV10-1 and TRBJ2-1, with TRBD1 matching 7 bases. Germline lookup yields CDR1 WNHNN and CDR2 SYGVQD (reference sequence). Germline trimming cut 2 bases from V and 7 bases from J; bases unmatched to any gene: 8. The length of the CDR3 is 15 residues. The CDR3: CASSETRTGGNEQFF. The DNA of the CDR3 is TGCGCCAGCAGTGAGACTAGGACAGGTGGGAATGAGCAGTTCTTC.

The chain uses TRBV30 and TRBJ2-1; 7 positions agree with TRBD1. Germline CDR1 and CDR2: GTSNPN and SVGIG (reference sequence). Trimming cost V 2 bases and J 3 bases; bases outside gene matches: 7. The CDR3 has 15 residues. The CDR3 DNA follows: TGTGCCTGGAGTAAGTCCCCAGGGGGCTACAATGAGCAGTTCTTC. Translation: CAWSKSPGGYNEQFF.

The gene calls are TRBV6-5 and TRBJ1-5; no clear D gene. CDR1 is MNHEY, CDR2 SVGAGI, per germline. The CDR3 has 14 residues. Trimming pared 8 bases from V and 5 bases from J, leaving 16 bases between. DNA of the CDR3: TGTGCCAGCTACCCTACAGCTCCCGATCAGCCCCAGCATTTT. It translates to CASYPTAPDQPQHF.

The chain uses TRBV9 and TRBJ1-2; 7 positions agree with TRBD1. Germline V lookup: CDR1 SGDLS, CDR2 YYNGEE. The CDR3 is made up of 15 amino acids. V lost 2 bases to trimming and J lost 3 bases; unmatched junction nucleotides: 7. As DNA, the CDR3 is TGTGCCAGCAGCGTGGGGCTGGGACAGTACTATGGCTACACCTTC. It encodes CASSVGLGQYYGYTF.

V and J are TRBV19 and TRBJ2-1; 13 nucleotides agree with TRBD2. The length of the CDR3 is 16 residues. Germline assignment: CDR1 LNHDA and CDR2 SQIVND (reference sequence). V shed 3 bases and J 5 bases; nucleotides not matched to a gene: 4. The CDR3 DNA sequence: TGTGCCAGTAGTATTATCGGACTAGCGGGGGACAATGAGCAGTTCTTC. Translating it yields CASSIIGLAGDNEQFF.

This clone has a single count. V gene TRBV4-1 combines with J gene TRBJ1-4; possibly TRBD1 for D (5 bases). Trimming cost V 2 bases and J 3 bases, with 16 bases left between them. CDR3 length: 17 amino acids. Germline CDR1 MGHRA, CDR2 YSYEKL. The chain's CDR3 is CASSQRGHGVSNEKLFF. Written as DNA, the CDR3 is TGCGCCAGCAGCCAACGCGGACACGGAGTTTCTAATGAAAAACTGTTTTTT.

The chain is built from TRBV7-2 and TRBJ1-2; D might be TRBD1 (6 bases). Trimming cost V 1 base and J 2 bases, with 11 bases left between them. The CDR3 runs to 15 residues. Germline V CDR1 and CDR2: SGHTA, FQGNSA. This CDR3 is CASSLEDRPNYGYTF. CDR3 nucleotide sequence: TGTGCCAGCAGCTTAGAAGACAGGCCGAACTATGGCTACACCTTC.

This chain uses TRBV7-2 with TRBJ1-5; D gene ambiguous. V lost 1 base, J lost 4 bases, and 5 bases lay in between. This CDR3 is built from 13 residues. Germline V gene data show CDR1 as SGHTA and CDR2 as FQGNSA. DNA of the CDR3: TGTGCCAGCAGCTTAGATCAAAATCAGCCCCAGCATTTT. Translating gives CASSLDQNQPQHF. The variable domain in full, completed from reference TRBV7-2 and TRBJ1-5, reads GAGVSQSPSNKVTEKGKDVELRCDPISGHTALYWYRQSLGQGLEFLIYFQGNSAPDKSGLPSDRFSAERTGGSVSTLTIQRTQQEDSAVYLCASSLDQNQPQHFGDGTRLSIL.

The chain couples TRBV5-5 to TRBJ1-1, with TRBD1 as a possible D gene (6 bases). This CDR3 has 14 residues. Trimming took off 5 bases at V and 4 bases at J, with 15 bases between the two ends. Germline V CDR1 and CDR2: SGHKS, YYEKEE (reference sequence). CDR3 in DNA: TGTGCCAGCAGTTTCGGGGGGCTAAGCACTGAAGCTTTCTTT. Protein product: CASSFGGLSTEAFF.

This clone was seen once. Other DNA sequences in the same sample also yield this CDR3. The chain uses TRBV5-4 and TRBJ1-2; no clear D gene. The germline V gene has CDR1 SGHNT and CDR2 YYREEE (reference sequence). The V end was cut by 1 base, the J end by 8 bases, with 15 bases between. This CDR3 has 14 residues. CDR3 sequence (DNA): TGTGCCAGCAGCTTGCCAATCAGTGTGGAGGGCTACACCTTC. The encoded protein is CASSLPISVEGYTF.

V is TRBV7-2 and J is TRBJ1-2; 11 bases are shared with TRBD1. Looked up from germline, CDR1 is SGHTA and CDR2 is FQGNSA. CDR3 length: 15 amino acids. The V and J ends lost 4 bases and 4 bases, in that order; junction bases with no gene match: 5. Here the CDR3 reads CASSSTGTGGYGYTF. In nucleotides, the CDR3 is TGTGCCAGCAGCTCTACCGGGACAGGGGGCTATGGCTACACCTTC.

The CDR3 protein is CASSYVLGLATNEQFF. The DNA for the CDR3 is TGTGCCAGCAGTTACGTTCTGGGACTAGCGACGAATGAGCAGTTCTTC. V is TRBV6-2 or TRBV6-3 and J is TRBJ2-1; TRBD2 aligns across 10 bases. V lost 2 bases, J lost 7 bases, and 8 bases stayed unmatched. The V gene's germline CDR1 is MNHEY and CDR2 SVGEGT. The CDR3 is 16 residues long.

This clone came up a few times. The sample has other DNA sequences that encode this CDR3 too. This chain connects TRBV9 to TRBJ1-1; a weak D match, TRBD1 (5 bases). Between the trimmed V and J ends, which lost 0 bases and 4 bases, there was a span of 10 bases. Germline V gives CDR1 SGDLS, CDR2 YYNGEE. The CDR3 has 14 amino acids. As DNA, the CDR3 is TGTGCCAGCAGCGTAGCTTTCGGGGGCACTGAAGCTTTCTTT. Encoded protein: CASSVAFGGTEAFF.

This chain links TRBV5-6 with TRBJ2-1; D is undetermined. CDR3 size: 15 residues. CDR1 is SGHDT and CDR2 is YYEEEE in the germline V gene. V lost 5 bases to trimming and J lost 3 bases, with 15 bases between them. In DNA form, the CDR3 reads TGTGCCAGCAGTAAAATAGCCCAGTTCTACAATGAGCAGTTCTTC. It specifies CASSKIAQFYNEQFF.

The chain couples TRBV4-3 to TRBJ2-6; D is unresolved. V dropped 0 bases and J dropped 0 bases, with 15 bases sitting between them. The CDR3 runs 19 residues. Germline loops: CDR1 LGHNA, CDR2 YSLEER. CDR3 DNA: TGCGCCAGCAGCCAAGATCCGCCAGGTCTACGCTCTGGGGCCAACGTCCTGACTTTC. As protein: CASSQDPPGLRSGANVLTF.

This chain connects TRBV11-2 to TRBJ2-3; weak D call: TRBD1 (6 bases). The CDR3 loop spans 17 amino acids. V lost 0 bases to trimming and J lost 5 bases, with 18 bases between them. The germline gives CDR1 SGHAT, CDR2 FQNNGV. CDR3 nucleotide sequence: TGTGCCAGCAGCTTAGAACTCGGCAGGGGTAAGCGAGATACGCAGTATTTT. As protein: CASSLELGRGKRDTQYF.

This chain connects TRBV3-1 (or the pseudogene TRBV3-2) to TRBJ1-3; TRBD1 aligns across 8 bases. Germline CDR1 reads LGHDT; CDR2 reads YNNKEL (reference sequence). The trim removed 2 bases at V and 0 bases at J, leaving 6 bases unmatched. The CDR3 runs to 17 residues. The CDR3 sequence: CASSQNRGQVSGNTIYF. The CDR3 DNA sequence: TGTGCCAGCAGCCAAAATAGGGGACAGGTCTCTGGAAACACCATATATTTT.

The J gene is TRBJ1-2, the V gene TRBV29-1; possible D gene TRBD1, 5 bases. The V end lost 4 bases, the J end lost 4 bases, and 10 bases lay between the germline ends. Germline V gives CDR1 SQVTM, CDR2 ANQGSEA. The CDR3 sequence is 12 residues long. The CDR3 sequence: CSVGGEGYGYTF. The CDR3 coding sequence is TGCAGCGTTGGGGGGGAGGGCTATGGCTACACCTTC.

The rearrangement uses TRBV7-9 and TRBJ1-4; D perhaps matches TRBD1 (6 bases). Germline V gene sequence: CDR1 SEHNR, CDR2 FQNEAQ (reference sequence). The length of the CDR3 is 14 residues. Trimming took off 5 bases at V and 7 bases at J, with 14 bases between the two ends. The CDR3 DNA reads as TGTGCCAGCAGCACAACAGGGTATGGTGAAAAACTGTTTTTT. Translation gives CASSTTGYGEKLFF.

The chain joins TRBV30 to TRBJ1-5; a weak D match, TRBD1 (5 bases). This CDR3 is 15 amino acids long. CDR1 and CDR2 (germline): GTSNPN, SVGIG (reference sequence). Trimming left V 1 base short and J 4 bases short, with 14 bases between. This chain's CDR3 is CAWSAPGLLNQPQHF. The CDR3 nucleotides are TGTGCCTGGAGTGCCCCGGGACTCTTGAATCAGCCCCAGCATTTT.

This clone was detected only a few times. This chain connects TRBV11-3 to TRBJ1-1; D possibly corresponds to TRBD1 (5 bases). The V end lost 3 bases, the J end lost 1 base, and 9 bases lay between the germline ends. The CDR3 sequence is 14 residues long. Germline V gene lookup returns CDR1 SGHNT and CDR2 YENEEA. DNA of the CDR3: TGTGCCAGCAGCTTGGACACTCGGAACACTGAAGCTTTCTTT. Protein: CASSLDTRNTEAFF.